A selection of T cell receptor beta chains follows, all from one sample in a study of T cells in Graves' hyperthyroidism and ophthalmopathy. TCRdb passed the multiplex PCR reads through MiXCR, listing each CDR3 protein once. The profile shows 600,000 to 650,000 distinct CDR3 sequences, around 20% of them singletons. The sequenced sample consisted of blood. The receptors were gathered from a man aged 25-45 years with Graves' ophthalmopathy. The CDR3 runs from the conserved cysteine through the conserved F or W. A D gene is named only where the DNA matches it firmly. Clone size is shown for a subset of rows, as once, few, many or a class of expanded clone.

.	TRBJ2-3	TRBV20-1	.	CSASGEATSTDTQYF	TGCAGTGCCTCAGGGGAAGCAACTAGCACAGATACGCAGTATTTT
many	TRBJ1-5	TRBV30	TRBD1	CAWSKGQSYQPQHF	TGTGCCTGGAGTAAGGGACAGAGCTATCAGCCCCAGCATTTT
many	TRBJ1-1	TRBV12-3/TRBV12-4	.	CASSFQVLEEKTLKNTEAFF	TGTGCCAGCAGTTTTCAGGTTTTAGAGGAGAAAACCCTCAAGAACACTGAAGCTTTCTTT
.	TRBJ1-2	TRBV24-1	.	CATSDLYAGNGYTF	TGTGCCACCAGTGATTTGTACGCCGGGAATGGCTACACCTTC
few	TRBJ2-3	TRBV20-1	.	CSAHHNTDTQYF	TGCAGTGCTCACCACAACACAGATACGCAGTATTTT
.	TRBJ2-3	TRBV2	.	CASSEGLATDTQYF	TGTGCCAGCAGTGAAGGGCTAGCCACAGATACGCAGTATTTT
many	TRBJ1-5	TRBV28	.	CASSSHSSNQPQHF	TGTGCCAGCAGTTCTCACAGTAGCAATCAGCCCCAGCATTTT
many	TRBJ1-1	TRBV30	.	CAWSPDRTEAFF	TGTGCCTGGAGTCCCGACAGGACTGAAGCTTTCTTT
.	TRBJ2-5	TRBV28	TRBD1	CASRPRDRGRTKETQYF	TGTGCCAGCAGGCCCCGGGACAGGGGGCGAACTAAAGAGACCCAGTACTTC
few	TRBJ2-3	TRBV15	.	CATRFPGIDTQYF	TGTGCCACCCGCTTTCCGGGAATAGATACGCAGTATTTT
.	TRBJ1-2	TRBV28	.	CASSSRQGGGGYTF	TGTGCCAGCAGTTCCCGCCAGGGAGGTGGTGGCTACACCTTC
.	TRBJ2-7	TRBV5-1	.	CASSLAVNEIYEQYF	TGCGCCAGCAGCTTGGCGGTAAATGAAATCTACGAGCAGTACTTC
many	TRBJ2-1	TRBV12-3/TRBV12-4	.	CASSLDRAGLGHNEQFF	TGTGCCAGCAGTTTAGACAGGGCCGGACTAGGACACAATGAGCAGTTCTTC
few	TRBJ2-5	TRBV30	.	CAANRAPETQYF	TGTGCCGCCAACAGGGCCCCGGAGACCCAGTACTTC
.	TRBJ2-3	TRBV7-9	.	CASSNGGAGDTRYF	TGTGCCAGCAGCAACGGGGGCGCGGGGGATACGCGGTATTTT
few	TRBJ2-2	TRBV14	TRBD2	CASSRPGLAGNTGELFF	TGTGCCAGCAGCCGACCGGGACTAGCGGGTAACACCGGGGAGCTGTTTTTT
.	TRBJ2-2	TRBV7-9	.	CASLGTKNTGELFF	TGTGCCAGCTTGGGGACCAAGAACACCGGGGAGCTGTTTTTT
many	TRBJ2-7	TRBV11-2	TRBD2	CASSPFGRGRAYEQYF	TGTGCCAGCAGTCCTTTCGGTCGCGGGAGGGCCTACGAGCAGTACTTC
few	TRBJ1-5	TRBV3-1	.	CASSQDSGSNQPQHF	TGTGCCAGCAGCCAAGATTCCGGTAGCAATCAGCCCCAGCATTTT
.	TRBJ2-1	TRBV6-2/TRBV6-3	TRBD2	CVSSYGEGRNEQFF	TGTGTCAGCAGTTACGGGGAGGGCCGGAATGAGCAGTTCTTC
many	TRBJ2-2	TRBV30	TRBD2	CAWSPAGSYTGELFF	TGTGCCTGGAGTCCAGCGGGGAGCTACACCGGGGAGCTGTTTTTT
many	TRBJ1-1	TRBV20-1	.	CSARDFKTVNTEAFF	TGCAGTGCTAGAGATTTTAAGACAGTGAACACTGAAGCTTTCTTT
once	TRBJ1-5	TRBV30	.	CAWGWDQPQHF	TGTGCCTGGGGATGGGATCAGCCCCAGCATTTT
.	TRBJ2-3	TRBV28	.	CASSLPWPATDTQYF	TGTGCCAGCAGTCTTCCCTGGCCCGCTACAGATACGCAGTATTTT
many	TRBJ2-7	TRBV28	TRBD1	CASSLDRGAYEQYF	TGTGCCAGCAGTTTAGACAGGGGTGCCTACGAGCAGTACTTC
many	TRBJ1-1	TRBV3-1	TRBD1	CASSLTGVTEAFF	TGTGCCAGCAGCCTGACAGGGGTCACTGAAGCTTTCTTT
.	TRBJ2-5	TRBV29-1	.	CSVLSSGSKETQYF	TGCAGCGTCCTCTCGTCCGGGAGTAAAGAGACCCAGTACTTC
.	TRBJ2-2	TRBV12-3/TRBV12-4	TRBD1	CASSLVPSGTEQVELFF	TGTGCCAGCAGTTTAGTTCCCTCCGGGACAGAGCAGGTTGAGCTGTTTTTT
many	TRBJ2-7	TRBV7-8	TRBD1	CASSKDRGYEQYF	TGTGCCAGCAGCAAAGACAGGGGCTACGAGCAGTACTTC